The sample holds a few counts of the clone carrying this T cell receptor beta chain. Its antigen is undetermined. Combining a sample-barcoded 5' primer with a J-beta primer mix, a second PCR ran for roughly 7 to 12 cycles. Per sample, CDR3-containing paired-end reads numbered at least 2.5 million. TCRdb processed the 5' RACE reads anew with MiXCR; each CDR3 protein has one entry. In the table there are 1.5 million to 2 million distinct CDR3 sequences, roughly two fifths of which are singletons. The entry originates in a study of blood T cells in healthy people across ages. In the study overall: Template switching recovered approximately one barcoded beta molecule for every two T cells. Notes on the study in general: Since the PBMCs were unsorted, naive and antigen-experienced cells could not be conclusively compared.

CDR3 length: 15 amino acids. Trimming took 2 bases from V and 2 from J, leaving 10 bases between them. Germline V gives CDR1 MNHNY, CDR2 SVGAGI (reference sequence). The material sequenced was blood. This TCR was sampled from a human donor in good health. The chain employs TRBV6-6 and TRBJ2-1; D could derive from TRBD1 or TRBD2 (6 bases each). In DNA, the CDR3 is TGTGCCAGCAGTTACGAGGGGGGCGCCTACAATGAGCAGTTCTTC. Protein product: CASSYEGGAYNEQFF.